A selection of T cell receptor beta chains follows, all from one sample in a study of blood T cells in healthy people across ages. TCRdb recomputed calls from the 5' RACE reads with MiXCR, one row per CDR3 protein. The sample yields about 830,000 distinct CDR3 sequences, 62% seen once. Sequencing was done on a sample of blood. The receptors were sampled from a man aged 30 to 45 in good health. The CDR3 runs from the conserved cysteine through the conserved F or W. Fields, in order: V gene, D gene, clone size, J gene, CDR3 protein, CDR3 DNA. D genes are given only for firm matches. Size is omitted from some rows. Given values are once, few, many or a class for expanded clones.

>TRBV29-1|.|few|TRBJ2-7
CSVEDPYLYEQYF
TGCAGCGTTGAAGATCCTTATTTGTACGAGCAGTACTTC
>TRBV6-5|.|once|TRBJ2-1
CASSLLGNAAYNEQFF
TGTGCCAGCAGCCTACTCGGGAACGCCGCTTACAATGAGCAGTTCTTC
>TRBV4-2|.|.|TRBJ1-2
CASSQEGLNYGYTF
TGTGCCAGCAGCCAAGAGGGACTCAACTATGGCTACACCTTC
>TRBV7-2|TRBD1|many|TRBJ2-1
CASSLVGTGYNEQFF
TGTGCCAGCAGCTTAGTAGGGACAGGGTACAATGAGCAGTTCTTC
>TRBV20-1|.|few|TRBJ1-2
CSAQRDRYGYTF
TGCAGTGCCCAGCGGGATCGGTATGGCTACACCTTC
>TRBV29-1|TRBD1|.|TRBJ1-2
CSVEEGQNYGYTF
TGCAGCGTTGAAGAGGGACAGAACTATGGCTACACCTTC
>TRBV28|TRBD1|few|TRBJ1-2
CASSPRTGRDGYTF
TGTGCCAGCAGTCCTCGGACAGGGCGGGATGGCTACACCTTC
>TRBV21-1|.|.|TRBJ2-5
CASSWDSKQETQYF
TGTGCCAGCAGCTGGGACAGCAAACAAGAGACCCAGTACTTC
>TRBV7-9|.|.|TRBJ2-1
CASSGPVHEQFF
TGTGCCAGCAGCGGACCCGTCCATGAGCAGTTCTTC
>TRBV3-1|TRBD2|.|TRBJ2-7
CASSQVSIGGGEQYF
TGTGCCAGCAGCCAAGTATCTATCGGCGGGGGCGAGCAGTACTTC
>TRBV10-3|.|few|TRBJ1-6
CAISDRNSPLHF
TGTGCCATCAGCGACAGGAATTCACCCCTCCACTTT
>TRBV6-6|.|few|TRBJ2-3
CASLQGIWADTQYF
TGTGCCAGCCTCCAGGGAATTTGGGCAGATACGCAGTATTTT
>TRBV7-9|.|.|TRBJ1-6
CASSSGFSTGRYNSPLHF
TGTGCCAGCAGCTCGGGGTTCTCGACAGGCCGCTATAATTCACCCCTCCACTTT
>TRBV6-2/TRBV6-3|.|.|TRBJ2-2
CASSYLVGQGNTGELFF
TGTGCCAGCAGTTACCTCGTTGGTCAGGGTAACACCGGGGAGCTGTTTTTT
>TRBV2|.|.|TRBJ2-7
CASSASSDEQYF
TGTGCCAGCAGTGCCAGCTCCGACGAGCAGTACTTC
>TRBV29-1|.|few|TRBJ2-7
CSVAGRGVHEQYF
TGCAGCGTTGCGGGCAGGGGGGTGCACGAGCAGTACTTC
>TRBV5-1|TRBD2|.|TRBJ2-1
CASSLGLAGGHYSYNEQFF
TGCGCCAGCAGCTTGGGACTAGCGGGGGGCCATTACTCCTACAATGAGCAGTTCTTC
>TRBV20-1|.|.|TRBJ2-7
CSAQGLAVYEQYF
TGCAGTGCCCAGGGGCTAGCCGTGTACGAGCAGTACTTC
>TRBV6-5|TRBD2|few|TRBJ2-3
CASSPRARSGDRQYF
TGTGCCAGCAGTCCCAGGGCCCGTAGCGGGGATCGGCAGTATTTT
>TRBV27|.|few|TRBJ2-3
CASSSFHSSTDTQYF
TGTGCCAGCAGTTCATTCCACTCTAGCACAGATACGCAGTATTTT
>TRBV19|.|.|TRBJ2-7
CASSWGALDEQYF
TGTGCCAGTAGTTGGGGGGCACTCGACGAGCAGTACTTC
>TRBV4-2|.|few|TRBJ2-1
CASSPRGQSSYNEQFF
TGTGCCAGCAGCCCCCGCGGACAGTCCTCCTACAATGAGCAGTTCTTC
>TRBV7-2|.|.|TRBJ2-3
CASSLVGHDTDTQYF
TGTGCCAGCAGCTTAGTGGGGCACGACACAGATACGCAGTATTTT
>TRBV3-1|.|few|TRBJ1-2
CASSLSLENYGYTF
TGTGCCAGCAGCCTTTCTCTGGAGAACTATGGCTACACCTTC
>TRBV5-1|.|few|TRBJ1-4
CASSLDGQNEKLFF
TGCGCCAGCAGCTTGGACGGTCAGAATGAAAAACTGTTTTTT
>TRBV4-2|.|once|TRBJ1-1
CASSPAGIEAFF
TGTGCCAGCAGCCCCGCCGGGATAGAAGCTTTCTTT
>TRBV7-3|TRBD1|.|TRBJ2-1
CASSPPGATGGNEQFF
TGTGCCAGCAGCCCCCCAGGCGCGACAGGGGGCAATGAGCAGTTCTTC
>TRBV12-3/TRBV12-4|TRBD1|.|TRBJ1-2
CASRPGQGADYGYTF
TGTGCCAGCAGGCCGGGACAGGGGGCGGACTATGGCTACACCTTC
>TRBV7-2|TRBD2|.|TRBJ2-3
CASSRTSGVWDTQYF
TGTGCCAGCAGCCGAACTAGCGGGGTGTGGGATACGCAGTATTTT
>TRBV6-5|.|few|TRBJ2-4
CASSVGRTNNIQYF
TGTGCCAGCAGTGTGGGCCGAACGAATAACATTCAGTACTTC
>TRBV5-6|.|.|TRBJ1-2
CASSFNRAHYGYTF
TGTGCCAGCAGCTTTAACAGGGCGCACTATGGCTACACCTTC